This T cell receptor (beta chain) was identified in a study of identical twins. Whole-study findings and limits: Memory repertoires showed no such pattern, whereas abundant cord blood beta clonotypes carried fewer insertions.

This clonotype was observed a few times. The antigen is unknown. The CDR3 loop spans 15 amino acids. The trim removed 4 bases at V and 5 bases at J, leaving 5 bases unmatched. Germline CDR1 and CDR2: SGDLS and YYNGEE. TCRdb re-derived calls from the 5' RACE reads in MiXCR, one entry per CDR3 protein. The repertoire holds hundreds of thousands of distinct CDR3 sequences, with about 24% as singletons. The same specimen was also included in a second study, on T cells expressing NK-cell markers.

The receptor comes from a woman between 18 and 29 years old in good health. Sequencing input: CD4+ T cells sorted from blood. The V gene is TRBV9, the J gene TRBJ1-6; 8 bases agree with TRBD1. The CDR3 DNA reads TGTGCCAGCAGCTCCCGGACAGGGCATAATTCACCCCTCCACTTT. This encodes CASSSRTGHNSPLHF.